This TCR beta chain is drawn from a study of T cell repertoires in cytomegalovirus infection. As for the study in general: A matching HLA type, together with CMV infection, was signaled by public TCR beta signatures.

This clonotype was seen a handful of times. The antigen is undetermined. TCRdb passed the reads through MiXCR, listing each CDR3 protein once. The top ten clones hold about 2.8% of a sample with approximately 700,000 distinct CDR3 sequences, approximately 34% of them seen once. Study-level results: Based on cumulative public TCR beta family frequency, carriers of CMV plus the relevant HLA were identified.

Germline values: CDR1 SGHTA, CDR2 FQGNSA. V was trimmed by 2 bases and J by 7 bases, leaving 24 bases between them. This CDR3 spans 18 amino acids. This receptor was obtained from a human donor in good health (CMV status not recorded). Some clones in this sample may be carry-over from other donors' samples. Sequencing was performed on PBMCs. The V call is TRBV7-2, the J call TRBJ2-1; TRBD2 is a possible D gene (6 bases). The DNA of the CDR3 is TGTGCCAGCAGCTTACGGCTCACCGGGAGAGGAGGGAGTAATGAGCAGTTCTTC. It yields the protein CASSLRLTGRGGSNEQFF.